These 25 T cell receptor beta chains were all obtained from the same sample, sequenced in a study of blood T cell repertoires in COVID-19. Repertoires were generated with immunoSEQ multiplex PCR, while TCRdb's copy carries only in-frame clones and drops some. The sample has 200,000 to 300,000 clones; approximately 83% are singletons. Sequencing was carried out using peripheral blood. The receptors derive from a woman in her thirties who had recovered from COVID-19.

As DNA, the CDR3 is TGTGCCAGCAGCCCCCTGGGGACAGGGGGGAGGAACATTCAGTACTTC. Amino acids: CASSPLGTGGRNIQYF. The chain carries TRBV7-9 and TRBJ2-4; 11 bases align to TRBD1. V lost 5 bases and J lost 7; bases outside the gene matches: 10. Looked up from germline, CDR1 is SEHNR and CDR2 is FQNEAQ (reference sequence). The CDR3 length is 16 residues.

This rearrangement joins TRBV5-1 to TRBJ1-1; 8 bases match TRBD1. Trimming removed 4 bases from V and 2 bases from J; junction bases left unmatched: 10. The CDR3 sequence is 16 residues long. Germline V gene data show CDR1 as SGHRS and CDR2 as YFSETQ. Here the CDR3 DNA reads TGCGCCAGCAGCAGAATACCGGGACAGGAAAACACTGAAGCTTTCTTT. Translating gives CASSRIPGQENTEAFF.

The gene calls are TRBV5-1 and TRBJ1-1; D may be TRBD1 (6 bases). The CDR3 is 16 amino acids. Germline lookup yields CDR1 SGHRS and CDR2 YFSETQ. V lost 4 bases and J 0 bases, leaving 16 bases between the germline ends. CDR3 region: CASSASGTQMNTEAFF. The CDR3 DNA is TGCGCCAGCAGCGCTTCCGGGACACAGATGAACACTGAAGCTTTCTTT. The variable domain in full, with the rest retrieved from reference TRBV5-1 and TRBJ1-1, is KAGVTQTPRYLIKTRGQQVTLSCSPISGHRSVSWYQQTPGQGLQFLFEYFSETQRNKGNFPGRFSGRQFSNSRSEMNVSTLELGDSALYLCASSASGTQMNTEAFFGQGTRLTVV.

With respect to this clone: Other DNA sequences from this sample encode an identical CDR3 as well. The chain recombines TRBV5-1 with TRBJ1-1, with TRBD1 matching 8 bases. CDR3 length: 14 amino acids. J was trimmed by 1 base and V by 2 bases; bases with no gene match: 1. Germline V gene lookup returns CDR1 SGHRS and CDR2 YFSETQ. CDR3 loop: CASSLGTGNTEAFF. CDR3 nucleotide sequence: TGCGCCAGCAGCTTAGGGACAGGGAACACTGAAGCTTTCTTT.

The rearrangement joins TRBV27 to TRBJ1-6; D unclear. The length of the CDR3 is 16 residues. Trimming took off 1 base at V and 7 bases at J, with 14 bases between the two ends. Germline V gene sequence: CDR1 MNHEY, CDR2 SMNVEV (reference sequence). The CDR3 is CASSLWSPGENSPLHF. The DNA for the CDR3 is TGTGCCAGCAGTTTATGGAGCCCCGGTGAGAATTCACCCCTCCACTTT.

V usage is TRBV30 and J usage is TRBJ1-6; 9 nucleotides match TRBD1. The CDR3 has 15 residues. The V gene's germline CDR1 is GTSNPN and CDR2 SVGIG (reference sequence). Germline trimming cut 7 bases from V and 6 bases from J; bases unmatched to any gene: 10. CDR3 region: CALTSTGGINSPLHF. The CDR3 region has the DNA TGTGCCTTAACATCCACAGGGGGCATTAATTCACCCCTCCACTTT.

V and J are TRBV6-6 and TRBJ1-5; 8 bases agree with TRBD1. The germline gives CDR1 MNHNY, CDR2 SVGAGI (reference sequence). V gave up 5 bases and J gave up 11 bases; unmatched junction bases: 14. The CDR3 covers 15 residues. This CDR3 reads CASSHQPGGTLAQHF. The CDR3 DNA is TGTGCCAGCAGTCACCAGCCAGGGGGCACCTTGGCCCAGCATTTT.

The chain carries TRBV4-1 and TRBJ2-3, with 8 bases matching TRBD1. The CDR3 runs 14 residues. Germline trimming cut 5 bases from V and 6 bases from J; bases unmatched to any gene: 7. Germline-derived CDR1 and CDR2 are MGHRA and YSYEKL. The CDR3 region is CASSWDRTADTQYF. CDR3 nucleotides: TGCGCCAGCAGCTGGGACAGGACAGCGGATACGCAGTATTTT.

The rearrangement links TRBV29-1 to TRBJ2-7; 9 bases align to TRBD1. Germline loops: CDR1 SQVTM, CDR2 ANQGSEA. This CDR3 has 14 amino acids. J was trimmed by 2 bases and V by 0 bases; bases with no gene match: 2. CDR3 coding DNA: TGCAGCGTTGAAGAGGGGACAGGGACCTACGAGCAGTACTTC. This codes for CSVEEGTGTYEQYF.

This chain joins TRBV2 and TRBJ2-5, with D possibly TRBD1 on 5 matching bases. Germline-derived CDR1 and CDR2 are SNHLY and FYNNEI. CDR3 size: 17 residues. Trimming took off 7 bases at V and 0 bases at J, with 21 bases between the two ends. The CDR3 loop reads CASKNVGVTAYQETQYF. The CDR3 nucleotides read TGTGCCAGCAAAAATGTAGGAGTGACAGCGTACCAAGAGACCCAGTACTTC.

This clone was seen only a few times. The rearrangement links TRBV7-6 to TRBJ2-7; D is uncertain. This CDR3 has 15 amino acids. V was cut by 0 bases and J by 4 bases, with 13 bases left in between. Per germline, CDR1 SGHVS and CDR2 FNYEAQ. The CDR3 spells CASSLAPLAAYEQYF. The CDR3 DNA follows: TGTGCCAGCAGCTTAGCCCCTCTCGCGGCTTACGAGCAGTACTTC.

The chain has TRBV2 and TRBJ2-5, with 12 bases that match TRBD2. This CDR3 has 14 amino acids. With V trimmed by 6 bases and J by 5 bases, 4 bases remained unmatched. Germline values: CDR1 SNHLY, CDR2 FYNNEI. The CDR3 DNA reads TGTGCCAGCAGCCTGACTAGCGGGGGTGAGACCCAGTACTTC. Translated: CASSLTSGGETQYF.

The chain employs TRBV4-1 and TRBJ1-4; the D is unclear. This CDR3 is 15 amino acids long. Per the germline V gene, CDR1 is MGHRA and CDR2 is YSYEKL. V dropped 2 bases and J dropped 3 bases, with 10 bases sitting between them. The CDR3 region has the DNA TGCGCCAGCAGCCAACAACAGCTACCTAATGAAAAACTGTTTTTT. Its protein is CASSQQQLPNEKLFF.

This chain joins TRBV12-3 or TRBV12-4 and TRBJ1-2; D is unclear. V dropped 4 bases and J dropped 2 bases, with 8 bases sitting between them. The CDR3 extends over 13 amino acids. The CDR3 region has the DNA TGTGCCAGCAGTTCCGGGTGGAACTATGGCTACACCTTC. Its translation: CASSSGWNYGYTF.

The V and J genes are TRBV19 and TRBJ2-5, with 7 bases fitting TRBD1. The trim removed 3 bases at V and 5 bases at J, leaving 15 bases unmatched. Germline CDR1 and CDR2: LNHDA and SQIVND (reference sequence). CDR3 length: 17 residues. The DNA for the CDR3 is TGTGCCAGTAGTATCTGGGCTCCTAAGGGGGCGTGGGAGACCCAGTACTTC. This gives the protein CASSIWAPKGAWETQYF.

There are a few counts of this clone. The chain employs TRBV7-2 and TRBJ1-5, with a possible D match to TRBD1 (6 bases). In germline, CDR1 is SGHTA, CDR2 FQGNSA. With 6 bases removed from V and 5 bases from J, the gap between germline ends came to 14 bases. The length of the CDR3 is 14 residues. The DNA of the CDR3 is TGTGCCAGCAGTCCCAGGGGACGCGATCAGCCCCAGCATTTT. Translating it yields CASSPRGRDQPQHF.

The chain couples TRBV6-5 to TRBJ1-2; 7 bases align to TRBD1. Germline V gene data show CDR1 as MNHEY and CDR2 as SVGAGI. This CDR3 is 14 amino acids long. The V gene end was trimmed by 1 base and the J gene end by 12 bases; junction bases not matched to a gene: 11. The CDR3, as DNA: TGTGCCAGCAGTTACTTATACGGGCAGGGGGAAAACACCTTC. It specifies CASSYLYGQGENTF.

The J gene is TRBJ2-1, the V gene TRBV19; the match to TRBD2 covers 8 bases. The CDR3 loop spans 15 amino acids. Germline V gene lookup returns CDR1 LNHDA and CDR2 SQIVND (reference sequence). With V trimmed by 5 bases and J by 6 bases, 9 bases remained unmatched. The CDR3 coding sequence is TGTGCCAGTAGTCTCCGCCCGGGGGGGGCCAATGAGCAGTTCTTC. Protein sequence: CASSLRPGGANEQFF.

The V and J genes are TRBV5-1 and TRBJ1-3; 9 bases are a match to TRBD1. There are 15 residues in the CDR3. Germline trimming cut 5 bases from V and 0 bases from J; bases unmatched to any gene: 3. The V gene's germline CDR1 is SGHRS and CDR2 YFSETQ. For the CDR3, the DNA is TGCGCCAGCAGTGGGACAGGGAACTCTGGAAACACCATATATTTT. This translates into CASSGTGNSGNTIYF. The variable domain in full, with the rest retrieved from reference TRBV5-1 and TRBJ1-3, is KAGVTQTPRYLIKTRGQQVTLSCSPISGHRSVSWYQQTPGQGLQFLFEYFSETQRNKGNFPGRFSGRQFSNSRSEMNVSTLELGDSALYLCASSGTGNSGNTIYFGEGSWLTVV.

This chain uses TRBV6-5 with TRBJ2-1; 7 positions agree with TRBD2. J was trimmed by 7 bases and V by 6 bases; bases with no gene match: 3. The CDR3 is 12 amino acids. Germline CDR1 reads MNHEY; CDR2 reads SVGAGI. This chain's CDR3 is CASSPGGNEQFF. Written as DNA, the CDR3 is TGTGCCAGCAGCCCCGGGGGGAATGAGCAGTTCTTC.

V is TRBV6-5 and J is TRBJ2-1, with 7 nucleotides matching TRBD1. V lost 9 bases, J lost 0 bases, and 8 bases stayed unmatched. The germline V gene has CDR1 MNHEY and CDR2 SVGAGI. This CDR3 spans 15 amino acids. DNA for the CDR3: TGTGCCAGTAGACAGGGCGAAAGCTCCTACAATGAGCAGTTCTTC. Encoded protein: CASRQGESSYNEQFF.

The V call is TRBV5-4, the J call TRBJ2-7; 8 bases agree with TRBD1. In germline, CDR1 is SGHNT, CDR2 YYREEE (reference sequence). CDR3 size: 15 residues. J gave up 1 base and V 0 bases, and 3 bases lay outside the gene matches. The CDR3 spells CASSLAGTGSYEQYF. The CDR3 DNA reads TGTGCCAGCAGCTTGGCCGGGACAGGTTCCTACGAGCAGTACTTC.

This rearrangement joins TRBV7-2 to TRBJ2-3, with a weak D call TRBD2 (6 bases). CDR1 and CDR2 (germline): SGHTA, FQGNSA. CDR3 length: 14 residues. V lost 6 bases, J lost 4 bases, and 14 bases lay in between. The CDR3 region is CASRTRVKPDTQYF. The CDR3 coding sequence is TGTGCCAGCAGGACTAGAGTGAAGCCAGATACGCAGTATTTT.

This clone has a handful of counts. The rearrangement joins TRBV7-3 to TRBJ2-3; tentatively, D is TRBD2 (5 bases). Germline CDR1 reads SGHTA; CDR2 reads FQGTGA. V was clipped by 1 base and J by 4 bases, with 9 bases between them. The CDR3 loop spans 14 amino acids. DNA of the CDR3: TGTGCCAGCAGCTTAAACACCGGGGCAGATACGCAGTATTTT. Encoded protein: CASSLNTGADTQYF.

V gene TRBV2 combines with J gene TRBJ1-5, with D hard to call. Germline CDR1 reads SNHLY; CDR2 reads FYNNEI. V was clipped by 8 bases and J by 9 bases, with 11 bases between them. There are 11 residues in the CDR3. Here the CDR3 DNA reads TGTGCCAGCGCGGGGTTGGGGCCCCAGCATTTT. This sequence encodes CASAGLGPQHF.